This TCR beta chain is from a study of beta chain features in type 1 diabetes. Study results and limitations: All four CD4+ subsets from Type 1 diabetes patients carried moderately but significantly shorter TCRB CDR3s. A potential PCR bias toward shorter templates would be equal in patient and control samples.

The CDR3 runs 16 residues. V lost 5 bases to trimming and J lost 5 bases; unmatched junction nucleotides: 15. Per the germline V gene, CDR1 is MDHEN and CDR2 is SYDVKM. Expressed TCRB transcripts were sequenced because the isolated RNA had all been reverse transcribed beforehand. The table came from immunoSEQ multiplex PCR; TCRdb's copy has only in-frame clones and leaves some out. Of about 190,000 clones in the sample, around 7.8% are singletons; the top ten hold about 0.95%. About this clone itself: Its specificity is unknown.

This TCR derives from a woman in her forties with type 1 diabetes. Sequenced: central memory CD4+ T cells from blood. The gene calls are TRBV28 and TRBJ2-7; 7 nucleotides align to TRBD1. CDR3 DNA sequence: TGTGCCAGCAGTCCGAACGGGGCAGGGGGAACCCACGAGCAGTACTTC. This codes for CASSPNGAGGTHEQYF.